The rows below give T cell receptor beta chains drawn from one sample of a study of monozygotic twins with cystic fibrosis. Here immunoSEQ multiplex PCR was the method, and the copy in TCRdb shows in-frame clones only, minus some. The sample carries tens of thousands of clones, about nine tenths recorded once. The sample comprised blood. These receptors came from a girl aged 2-9 years with cystic fibrosis. CDR3s include the opening cysteine and the closing phenylalanine or tryptophan. A D gene is named only where the DNA matches it firmly. Only some rows state a clone size, as once, few, many or a class for expanded clones.

size: .; D: .; V: TRBV29-1; J: TRBJ1-5; DNA: TGCAGCGTTGAAAGTACAAAAGATCAGCCCCAGCATTTT; CDR3: CSVESTKDQPQHF
size: once; D: TRBD1; V: TRBV20-1; J: TRBJ2-7; DNA: TGCAGTGCGAGACAGGGCGACGAGCAGTACTTC; CDR3: CSARQGDEQYF
size: .; D: TRBD1; V: TRBV7-6; J: TRBJ1-2; DNA: TGTGCCAGCAGCTTAGGCGTTTCAGGGGGCGGAGGCTACACCTTC; CDR3: CASSLGVSGGGGYTF
size: .; D: TRBD2; V: TRBV27; J: TRBJ2-7; DNA: TGTGCCAGCAGTTGGGGACTAGCGGTGCTGGGCGAGCAGTACTTC; CDR3: CASSWGLAVLGEQYF
size: .; D: TRBD2; V: TRBV5-1; J: TRBJ2-3; DNA: TGCGCCAGCAGCTTACGACTAGCGGGGGGCACAGATACGCAGTATTTT; CDR3: CASSLRLAGGTDTQYF
size: .; D: .; V: TRBV14; J: TRBJ1-2; DNA: TGTGCCAGCAGCCAAGTCCCGGCCATCTGGGGTGGCTACACCTTC; CDR3: CASSQVPAIWGGYTF
size: .; D: .; V: TRBV5-6; J: TRBJ2-5; DNA: .; CDR3: CASSRAGQETQYF
size: .; D: TRBD1; V: TRBV9; J: TRBJ1-1; DNA: TGTGCCAGCAGCGTGATACGGGACAGCTACACTGAAGCTTTCTTT; CDR3: CASSVIRDSYTEAFF
size: once; D: .; V: TRBV6-6; J: TRBJ1-2; DNA: TGTGCCAGCATGGAGGGGAAGAATGGCTACACCTTC; CDR3: CASMEGKNGYTF
size: .; D: .; V: TRBV4-2; J: TRBJ2-3; DNA: .; CDR3: CARPYLCSTSGGADTQYF
size: once; D: .; V: TRBV27; J: TRBJ1-5; DNA: TGTGCCAGCAGAAGCGACAGTGGTTATCAGCCCCAGCATTTT; CDR3: CASRSDSGYQPQHF
size: .; D: .; V: TRBV9; J: TRBJ1-1; DNA: TGTGCCAGCAGCACCCCCCGGGACACTTCGAACACTGAAGCTTTCTTT; CDR3: CASSTPRDTSNTEAFF
size: .; D: .; V: TRBV9; J: TRBJ2-2; DNA: TGTGCCAGCAGCCCGACAGCTACCGGGGAGCTGTTTTTT; CDR3: CASSPTATGELFF
size: .; D: .; V: TRBV5-4; J: TRBJ2-1; DNA: TGTGCCAGCAGCCTCCGGGATCGTCTAAATGAGCAGTTCTTC; CDR3: CASSLRDRLNEQFF
size: .; D: .; V: TRBV5-1; J: TRBJ1-4; DNA: TGCGCCAGCAGCTTGGTGGCAGGGACTAATGAAAAACTGTTTTTT; CDR3: CASSLVAGTNEKLFF
size: .; D: .; V: TRBV18; J: TRBJ2-3; DNA: TGTGCCAGCTCACCACTTGGGGGGCGCGGCACAGATACGCAGTATTTT; CDR3: CASSPLGGRGTDTQYF
size: .; D: TRBD1; V: TRBV6-6; J: TRBJ1-4; DNA: TGTGCCAGCACCGTACAGGGGAATGAAAAACTGTTTTTT; CDR3: CASTVQGNEKLFF
size: .; D: .; V: TRBV25-1; J: TRBJ1-4; DNA: TGTGCCAGCAGCGCCGGGACCTTAAATGAAAAACTGTTTTTT; CDR3: CASSAGTLNEKLFF
size: .; D: TRBD2; V: TRBV9; J: TRBJ2-3; DNA: TGTGCCAGCAGCGCTATAGCGGGGGGTAGCACAGATACGCAGTATTTT; CDR3: CASSAIAGGSTDTQYF
size: .; D: .; V: TRBV4-1; J: TRBJ2-6; DNA: TGCGCCAGCAGCCAAGAAAAGAGCTCTGGGGCCAACGTCCTGACTTTC; CDR3: CASSQEKSSGANVLTF
size: .; D: .; V: TRBV9; J: TRBJ1-2; DNA: TGTGCCAGCAGCGTAGAGGGGTACAGACATGGCTACACCTTC; CDR3: CASSVEGYRHGYTF
size: .; D: TRBD1; V: TRBV14; J: TRBJ2-3; DNA: TGTGCCAGCAGCCGGGACAGGAAAGATACGCAGTATTTT; CDR3: CASSRDRKDTQYF
size: .; D: TRBD2; V: TRBV7-2; J: TRBJ2-3; DNA: TGTGCCAGCAGCCTAAGGTTAGCGGGGAAATTTGGCACAGATACGCAGTATTTT; CDR3: CASSLRLAGKFGTDTQYF
size: once; D: .; V: TRBV7-6; J: TRBJ1-1; DNA: TGTGCCAGCAGCTTAGCTGGGTCGCCAGAAACTTTCTTT; CDR3: CASSLAGSPETFF
size: once; D: .; V: TRBV6-5; J: TRBJ2-3; DNA: TGTGCCAGCAGTTACCCCGCGGGGGCCCAAGCTACGCAGTATTTT; CDR3: CASSYPAGAQATQYF
size: .; D: .; V: TRBV29-1; J: TRBJ1-5; DNA: TGCAGCGTTCTATTCGGCAATCAGCCCCAGCATTTT; CDR3: CSVLFGNQPQHF
size: .; D: TRBD2; V: TRBV5-6; J: TRBJ2-5; DNA: TGTGCCAGCAGCTTCATCTTTAGGACTAGCGGAGAACAAGAGACCCAGTACTTC; CDR3: CASSFIFRTSGEQETQYF
size: .; D: .; V: TRBV30; J: TRBJ1-1; DNA: TGTGCCTGGATGGGGGGGCAGGACCCTGAAGCTTTCTTT; CDR3: CAWMGGQDPEAFF
size: once; D: .; V: TRBV6-6; J: TRBJ1-1; DNA: TGTGCCAGCAGTCACCGGGGGGCGAACACTGAAGCTTTCTTT; CDR3: CASSHRGANTEAFF
size: .; D: .; V: TRBV5-1; J: TRBJ1-2; DNA: TGCGCCAGCAGCCAGAAACAGGGTTGGGATGGCTACACCTTC; CDR3: CASSQKQGWDGYTF
size: few; D: .; V: TRBV11-2; J: TRBJ1-2; DNA: TGTGCCAGCAGCTTAGCGACAGGTTATGGCTACACCTTC; CDR3: CASSLATGYGYTF
size: .; D: .; V: TRBV15; J: TRBJ2-7; DNA: TGTGCCACCAGCAGAGATAGAGGCGGCTGGGTGTACGAGCAGTACTTC; CDR3: CATSRDRGGWVYEQYF
size: .; D: .; V: TRBV19; J: TRBJ2-7; DNA: TGTGCCAGTAGTTCCAGAAGACGGATCTACGAGCAGTACTTC; CDR3: CASSSRRRIYEQYF
size: .; D: .; V: TRBV2; J: TRBJ1-3; DNA: TGTGCCAGCAGCATGGGACTAACTGGAAACACCATATATTTT; CDR3: CASSMGLTGNTIYF
size: .; D: TRBD1; V: TRBV9; J: TRBJ1-2; DNA: TGTGCCAGCAGCGCACCCCGGGACAGGGTTAACTATGGCTACACCTTC; CDR3: CASSAPRDRVNYGYTF
size: .; D: TRBD2; V: TRBV7-2; J: TRBJ2-1; DNA: TGTGCCAGCAGCTTAGCGGGACTAGCGGGGGGAGCAGAGCAGTTCTTC; CDR3: CASSLAGLAGGAEQFF
size: .; D: TRBD2; V: TRBV29-1; J: TRBJ2-3; DNA: TGCAGCGTTGGAGACCCTAGCGGGGGGACAGATACGCAGTATTTT; CDR3: CSVGDPSGGTDTQYF
size: once; D: .; V: TRBV5-6; J: TRBJ1-1; DNA: TGTGCCAGCAGCTGGACAGCTAACACTGAAGCTTTCTTT; CDR3: CASSWTANTEAFF
size: .; D: .; V: TRBV9; J: TRBJ2-1; DNA: TGTGCCAGCAGCGTAGGAGGACTTGAGCAGTTCTTC; CDR3: CASSVGGLEQFF
size: .; D: .; V: TRBV5-1; J: TRBJ1-2; DNA: TGCGCCAGCAGCCCCAGGGGCCCCTATGGCTACACCTTC; CDR3: CASSPRGPYGYTF
size: .; D: TRBD1; V: TRBV18; J: TRBJ1-1; DNA: TGTGCCAGCTCTCCTCGGACAGGGGCGCGGGGGACTGAAGCTTTCTTT; CDR3: CASSPRTGARGTEAFF
size: .; D: TRBD1; V: TRBV19; J: TRBJ1-1; DNA: TGTGCCAGTAAGCTTCGGACAGGAGCTTCGAACACTGAAGCTTTCTTT; CDR3: CASKLRTGASNTEAFF
size: .; D: .; V: TRBV27; J: TRBJ1-6; DNA: TGTGCCAGCAGTTTTGGACGCCGGAGCTCCTATAATTCACCCCTCCACTTT; CDR3: CASSFGRRSSYNSPLHF
size: .; D: .; V: TRBV9; J: TRBJ1-2; DNA: TGTGCCAGCAGCAGGGTCAGGGGACGGAGCTATGGCTACACCTTC; CDR3: CASSRVRGRSYGYTF
size: .; D: .; V: TRBV29-1; J: TRBJ1-2; DNA: TGCAGCGTTGCGGGGGGACCCAACTATGGCTACACCTTC; CDR3: CSVAGGPNYGYTF
size: .; D: .; V: TRBV4-1; J: TRBJ1-2; DNA: TGCGCCAGCAGCCAAGGACTAAGACAGGCTAACTATGGCTACACCTTC; CDR3: CASSQGLRQANYGYTF
size: .; D: .; V: TRBV15; J: TRBJ1-2; DNA: TGTGCCACCAGCAGAGATAGGAGGGAACAGAGATATGGCTACACCTTC; CDR3: CATSRDRREQRYGYTF
size: .; D: .; V: TRBV5-4; J: TRBJ2-7; DNA: TGTGCCAGCAGCCCGGGACTGCTTGAATCTTACGAGCAGTACTTC; CDR3: CASSPGLLESYEQYF
size: .; D: .; V: TRBV7-9; J: TRBJ1-1; DNA: TGTGCCACCTCCTTGGCAGGGGAAGCTTTCTTT; CDR3: CATSLAGEAFF
size: .; D: .; V: TRBV11-2; J: TRBJ2-1; DNA: TGTGCCAGCAGCCCTCCGGGGAGCTCCTACAATGAGCAGTTCTTC; CDR3: CASSPPGSSYNEQFF
size: .; D: TRBD2; V: TRBV7-8; J: TRBJ2-7; DNA: TGTGCCAGCAGCCCGCTAGCGGGGGGGAAGTACGAGCAGTACTTC; CDR3: CASSPLAGGKYEQYF
size: .; D: TRBD2; V: TRBV18; J: TRBJ2-7; DNA: TGTGCCAGCTCACCTAGCAGTAGCGGGCCAACCTACGAGCAGTACTTC; CDR3: CASSPSSSGPTYEQYF
size: .; D: .; V: TRBV9; J: TRBJ2-7; DNA: TGTGCCAGCAGCAGGGTAGGTACCTCCTACGAGCAGTACTTC; CDR3: CASSRVGTSYEQYF
size: .; D: TRBD1; V: TRBV10-1; J: TRBJ1-5; DNA: TGCGCCAGCAGTGAGTCGGTGGGACAGGGGAGCAATCAGCCCCAGCATTTT; CDR3: CASSESVGQGSNQPQHF
size: .; D: TRBD1; V: TRBV2; J: TRBJ1-1; DNA: TGTGCCAGCAGACCCCAGGGGGGCACTGAAGCTTTCTTT; CDR3: CASRPQGGTEAFF
size: .; D: TRBD1; V: TRBV5-4; J: TRBJ1-2; DNA: TGTGCCAGCAGCAAGGATCAACAGGGGTACTATGGCTACACCTTC; CDR3: CASSKDQQGYYGYTF
size: .; D: TRBD1; V: TRBV7-6; J: TRBJ2-7; DNA: TGTGCCAGCAGCATGACAGGGGAGGAGCAGTACTTC; CDR3: CASSMTGEEQYF
size: .; D: .; V: TRBV10-3; J: TRBJ1-1; DNA: TGTGCCATCAGTGAGCGGGACAACACTGAAGCTTTCTTT; CDR3: CAISERDNTEAFF
size: .; D: .; V: TRBV19; J: TRBJ2-3; DNA: TGTGCCAGTAGTATAGTGGTAGGGGGCACAGATACGCAGTATTTT; CDR3: CASSIVVGGTDTQYF